The clone carrying this T cell receptor beta chain was detected a few times. The CDR3 extends over 14 amino acids. V was trimmed by 0 bases and J by 0 bases, leaving 5 bases between them. Germline values: CDR1 WNHNN, CDR2 SYGVQD (reference sequence). The sample belongs to a study of CD8+CD57+ T cells in acquired aplastic anemia. Study as a whole: Yields of DNA that came from sorted CD4+ and CD8+ cells averaged approximately 3.2 ug.

Investigators profiled TCR beta VDJ and CDR3 from genomic DNA template. TCRdb used MiXCR to reprocess the reads, holding one entry per CDR3 protein. The sample records some 160,000 distinct CDR3 sequences, 45% to 55% being singletons. Patients who underwent sequencing had shown CD8+CD57+ cell expansion by flow cytometry. Severe acquired aplastic anemia affected all patients. At blood sampling, none of the patients had yet received therapy. The origin of this receptor is a human donor with aplastic anemia. The chain recombines TRBV10-1 with TRBJ1-2; D is uncertain. The sample was sorted CD4+, CD8+, or CD8+CD57+ T cells (not recorded which) from PBMCs. For the CDR3, the DNA is TGCGCCAGCAGTGAGTCGGGGACTAACTATGGCTACACCTTC. It yields the protein CASSESGTNYGYTF.